This T cell receptor (beta chain) was recorded in a study of blood T cell repertoires in COVID-19 (dated by TCRdb to 2018 to 2020). Some background on the complete study: The collaborator samples originated in the United States, Italy and Spain and spanned the acute and convalescent phases of COVID-19. The material from the prospective study consisted of cDNA or gDNA derived from T cells, B-cell-depleted T cells, or PBMCs. Subjects who had been exposed to COVID-19, were actively infected with it, or had recovered from it provided the deeply sampled blood TCRbeta repertoires that made up the dataset. A freely available public database, intended as a resource for researchers studying the immune response to SARS-CoV-2, is where the repertoires were released. Samples were obtained from the ongoing ImmuneRACE study (first 160 participants) and from over 1,000 subjects provided by 6 global collaborators. The sample metadata nearly always contained a de-identified subject ID, COVID-19 status, age in years and sex. Where available, HLA class I and class II types were obtained from metadata supplied by the sample provider rather than from assay-based typing.

TCRbeta CDR3 regions were amplified from genomic DNA using the immunoSEQ Assay, a bias-controlled multiplex PCR. In the source study's methods: Within the assay, amplification of reference gene primers was used to estimate how many nucleated cells each sample contained. To quantify the absolute abundance of each unique TCRbeta CDR3 rearrangement, sequence reads were collapsed and filtered. For each sample, productive Simpson clonality was calculated by taking the square root of Simpson's diversity index across productive rearrangements. In its TCRdb copy, this immuneACCESS table keeps in-frame sequences only and misses some clones. Where compared with another copy, unresolved V genes explain less than half of these, and the others have no known cause. V and J calls and clone size follow that table, whereas D and trimming were derived from the DNA. Within this sample are roughly 150,000 clones, with 81% of them counted one time only. Around 6% of the sample is in the top ten clones.

Participants in the prospective study were enrolled through a virtual design, were aged roughly 18 to 100 years, and lived in 24 United States geographic areas. To assign participants to cohorts, the prospective study relied on clinical history that participants themselves reported in a screening survey and a study questionnaire. Each participant in the prospective study had whole blood, serum and a nasopharyngeal or oropharyngeal swab collected by mobile phlebotomists. Over an approximately 2-month period, participants in the prospective study had the option of providing additional blood draws and questionnaires. Blood samples from the prospective study were shipped frozen or at room temperature prior to DNA extraction. On this clone itself: Its recognized antigen is unknown. There are no base qualities to consult, and no much larger clone falls within one base.

V and J are trimmed by 2 bases and 5 bases, and the gene matches miss 9 bases of the junction. From the cysteine through the phenylalanine, the CDR3 covers 16 amino acids. The read is trimmed to its CDR3 DNA, 48 bases read in frame from base 1. As encoded in the germline V gene, CDR1 is SGHTA while CDR2 is FQGNSA. Summary of the overall study and its limitations: The quantity of clinical and demographic metadata differed by source and by participant and was supplied without curation.

What was sequenced was PBMCs or T cells enriched from blood (not recorded which). This chain is built from TRBV7-2 and TRBJ1-2, and TRBD1 aligns with 9 junction nucleotides. The clonotype comes from a woman between 40 and 55 years old with acute COVID-19. The CDR3 protein is CASSLNGDRVGYGYTF. The DNA is TGTGCCAGCAGCTTAAATGGGGACAGGGTGGGATATGGCTACACCTTC.